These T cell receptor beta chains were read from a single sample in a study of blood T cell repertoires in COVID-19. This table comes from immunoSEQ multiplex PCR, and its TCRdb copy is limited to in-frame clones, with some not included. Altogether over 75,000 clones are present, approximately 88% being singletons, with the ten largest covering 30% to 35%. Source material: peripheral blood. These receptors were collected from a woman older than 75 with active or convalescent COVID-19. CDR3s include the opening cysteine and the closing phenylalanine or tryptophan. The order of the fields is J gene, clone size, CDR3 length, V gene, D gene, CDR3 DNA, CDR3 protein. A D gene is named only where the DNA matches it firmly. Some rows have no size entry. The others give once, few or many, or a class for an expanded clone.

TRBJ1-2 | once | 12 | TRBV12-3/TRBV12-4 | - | TGTGCCAGCAGCCAGGACAGCTATGGCTACACCTTC | CASSQDSYGYTF
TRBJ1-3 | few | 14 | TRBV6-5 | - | TGTGCCAGCAGCCGACAGGCTGGTGGAAACACCATATATTTT | CASSRQAGGNTIYF
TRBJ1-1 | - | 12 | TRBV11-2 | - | TGTGCCAGCAGCTTTACGGGGACTGAAGCTTTCTTT | CASSFTGTEAFF
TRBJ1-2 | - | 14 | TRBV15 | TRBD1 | TGTGCCACCAGTTCGACAGGGCCGACCTATGGCTACACCTTC | CATSSTGPTYGYTF
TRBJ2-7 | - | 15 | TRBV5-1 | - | TGCGCCAGCAGCTTGGTCAGGTACCCCTCCTACGAGCAGTACTTC | CASSLVRYPSYEQYF
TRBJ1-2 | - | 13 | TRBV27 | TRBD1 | TGTGCCAGCAAGGGGACAGCTAACTATGGCTACACCTTC | CASKGTANYGYTF
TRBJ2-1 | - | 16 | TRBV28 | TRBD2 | TGTGCCAGCAGTTTACCTAGCGGGGGGCCTTACAATGAGCAGTTCTTC | CASSLPSGGPYNEQFF
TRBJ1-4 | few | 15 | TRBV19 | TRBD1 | TGTGCCAGCTCGCGGAACAGGGGTACTAATGAAAAACTGTTTTTT | CASSRNRGTNEKLFF
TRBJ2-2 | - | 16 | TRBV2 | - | TGTGCCAGCAGTGAAGCGGCCCCTTCGAACACCGGGGAGCTGTTTTTT | CASSEAAPSNTGELFF
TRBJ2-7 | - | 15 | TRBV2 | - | TGTGCCAGCAGTGAAAAAGGCAGGGGTGGGTACGAGCAGTACTTC | CASSEKGRGGYEQYF
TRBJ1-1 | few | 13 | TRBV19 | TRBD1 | TGTGCCATCTCAGGGGGCCCGAACACTGAAGCTTTCTTT | CAISGGPNTEAFF
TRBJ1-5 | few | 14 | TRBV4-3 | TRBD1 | TGCGCCAGCAGCCCGACAGGGGGACGTCAGCCCCAGCATTTT | CASSPTGGRQPQHF
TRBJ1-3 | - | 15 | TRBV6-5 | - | TGTGCCAGCAGTTACTCGCCGGACACCTCGTTCGCCATATATTTT | CASSYSPDTSFAIYF
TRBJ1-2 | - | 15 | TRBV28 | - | TGTGCCAGCAGTTCGGTCGGGGTCGCTAACTATGGCTACACCTTC | CASSSVGVANYGYTF
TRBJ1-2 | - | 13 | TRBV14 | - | TGTGCCAGCAGCCTCAGTAGCAGTTATGGCTACACCTTC | CASSLSSSYGYTF
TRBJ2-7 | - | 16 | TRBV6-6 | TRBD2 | TGTGCCAGCAGTGACTCCGGTAGCGGGGGACGCTACGAGCAGTACTTC | CASSDSGSGGRYEQYF
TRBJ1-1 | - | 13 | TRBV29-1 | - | TGCAGCGCCATGAGGGGGTGGAACACTGAAGCTTTCTTT | CSAMRGWNTEAFF
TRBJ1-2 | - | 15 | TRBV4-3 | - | TGCGCCAGCAGCCAAGATTGGGGGCGCTTCTATGGCTACACCTTC | CASSQDWGRFYGYTF
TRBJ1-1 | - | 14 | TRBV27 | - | TGTGCCAGCAGAGCATGGGCAGGGAACACTGAAGCTTTCTTT | CASRAWAGNTEAFF
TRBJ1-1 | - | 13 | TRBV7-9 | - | TGTGCCAGCAGCTCGGAGGGGAACACTGAAGCTTTCTTT | CASSSEGNTEAFF
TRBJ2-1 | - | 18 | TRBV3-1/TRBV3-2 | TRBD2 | TGTGCCAGCAGCCTTATCGCCCTAGCGGGAGGGCGGGGCAATGAGCAGTTCTTC | CASSLIALAGGRGNEQFF
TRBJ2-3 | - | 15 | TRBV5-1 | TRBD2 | TGCGCCAGCAGCTCCGAGCGGGGGGGCACAGATACGCAGTATTTT | CASSSERGGTDTQYF
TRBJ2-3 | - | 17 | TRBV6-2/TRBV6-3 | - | TGTGCCAGCAGTGACAACCGGGACATTGACTTCACAGATACGCAGTATTTT | CASSDNRDIDFTDTQYF
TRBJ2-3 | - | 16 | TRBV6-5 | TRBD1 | TGTGCCAGCAGTTACTATCGCGGGACAGGAACAGATACGCAGTATTTT | CASSYYRGTGTDTQYF
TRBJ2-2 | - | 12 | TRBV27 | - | TGTGCCAGCTGGGCAGGGGTCGGGGAGCTGTTTTTT | CASWAGVGELFF
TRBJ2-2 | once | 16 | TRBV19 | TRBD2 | TGTGCCAGTAGTATCCAGCCGGGACTATTTACCGGGGAGCTGTTTTTT | CASSIQPGLFTGELFF
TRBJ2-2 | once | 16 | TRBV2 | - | TGTGCCAGCAGTCGCTTAGGACTCGGGAACACCGGGGAGCTGTTTTTT | CASSRLGLGNTGELFF
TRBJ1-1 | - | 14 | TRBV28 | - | TGTGCCAGCTCGGGGGACCCTCAGGTCACTGAAGCTTTCTTT | CASSGDPQVTEAFF
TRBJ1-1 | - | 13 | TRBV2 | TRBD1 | TGTGCCAGCAGTATTACAGGGGGGACTGAAGCTTTCTTT | CASSITGGTEAFF
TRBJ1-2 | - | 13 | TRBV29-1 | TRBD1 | TGCAGCGTAGAGACAGGGTACGTCTCTGGCTACACCTTC | CSVETGYVSGYTF
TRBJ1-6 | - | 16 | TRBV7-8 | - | TGTGCCAGCAGACCCGTCCGGCAGGGAAAGAATTCACCCCTCCACTTT | CASRPVRQGKNSPLHF
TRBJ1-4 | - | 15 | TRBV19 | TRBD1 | TGTGCCAGCAGCAATCCCGGGACAGCCGGGGGAAAACTGTTTTTT | CASSNPGTAGGKLFF
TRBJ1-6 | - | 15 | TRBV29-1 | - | TGCAGCGTTATGTTGGGGAGCTCCTATAATTCACCCCTCCACTTT | CSVMLGSSYNSPLHF
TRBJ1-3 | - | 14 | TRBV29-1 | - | TGCAGCCCCGAGGGTGACTGGTATGGAAACACCATATATTTT | CSPEGDWYGNTIYF
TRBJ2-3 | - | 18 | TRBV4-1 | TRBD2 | TGCGCCAGCAGCCAAGGCGCTAGCGGGAGGGCCTCGGGAGATACGCAGTATTTT | CASSQGASGRASGDTQYF
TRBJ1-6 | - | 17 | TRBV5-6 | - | TGTGCCAGCAGCTTGCTTTCGGACAGTCGGGCCAATTCACCCCTCCACTTT | CASSLLSDSRANSPLHF
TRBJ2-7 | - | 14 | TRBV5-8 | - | TGTGCCAGCAGAGAATGGACAACTCGGAACGAGCAGTACTTC | CASREWTTRNEQYF
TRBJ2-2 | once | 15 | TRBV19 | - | TGTGCCAGTAGAATAAGGCGGGGAAACACCGGGGAGCTGTTTTTT | CASRIRRGNTGELFF
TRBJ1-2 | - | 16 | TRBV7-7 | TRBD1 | TGTGCCAGCAGCCAAAGGCTCCGGGACAGGGGCTATGGCTACACCTTC | CASSQRLRDRGYGYTF
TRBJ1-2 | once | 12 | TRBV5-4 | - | TGTGCCAGCAGCTTGGTCTCAACTGCTTACACCTTC | CASSLVSTAYTF
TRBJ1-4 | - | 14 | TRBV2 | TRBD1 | TGTGCCAGCAGGGAGACACAGGGGGGAGAAAAACTGTTTTTT | CASRETQGGEKLFF
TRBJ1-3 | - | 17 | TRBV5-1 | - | TGCGCCAGCAGCTCCGGTCCCTTACGAGACTCTGGAAACACCATATATTTT | CASSSGPLRDSGNTIYF
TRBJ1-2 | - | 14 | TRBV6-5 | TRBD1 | TGTGCCAGCAGTTACCGACAGGGCCTGGATGGCTACACCTTC | CASSYRQGLDGYTF
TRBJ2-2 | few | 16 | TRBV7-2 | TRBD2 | TGTGCCAGCAGATTAGCGGGGGCCAGTGGCACCGGGGAGCTGTTTTTT | CASRLAGASGTGELFF
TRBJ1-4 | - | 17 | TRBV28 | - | TGTGCCAGCAGGTCCCTCCCGTCCGAGGCAATTAATGAAAAACTGTTTTTT | CASRSLPSEAINEKLFF
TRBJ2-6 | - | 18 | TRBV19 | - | TGTGCCAGTAGTATAGATCCGGTTGGCAGGGCTGGGGCCAACGTCCTGACTTTC | CASSIDPVGRAGANVLTF
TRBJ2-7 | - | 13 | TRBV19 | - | TGTGCCAGTAGTGACGCGACAAACTACGAGCAGTACTTC | CASSDATNYEQYF
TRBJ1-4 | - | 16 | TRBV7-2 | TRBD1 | TGTGCCAGCAGCCTCCACGGACAGGGGGGCAATGAAAAACTGTTTTTT | CASSLHGQGGNEKLFF
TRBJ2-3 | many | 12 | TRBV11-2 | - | TGTGCCAGCCGGGGGACCTTCGATACGCAGTATTTT | CASRGTFDTQYF
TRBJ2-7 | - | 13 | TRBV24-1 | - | TGTGCCACCAGTAACGGGGGATCCTACGAGCAGTACTTC | CATSNGGSYEQYF
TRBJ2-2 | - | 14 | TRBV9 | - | TGTGCCAGCAGCCCTGGGACACTTACCGGGGAGCTGTTTTTT | CASSPGTLTGELFF
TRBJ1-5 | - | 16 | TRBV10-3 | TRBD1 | TGTGCCATCAGTGAGTCCGGGACAGGGACCAATCAGCCCCAGCATTTT | CAISESGTGTNQPQHF
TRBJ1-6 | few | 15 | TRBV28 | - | TGTGCCAGCAGTTTAAAGAGCTCCTATAATTCACCCCTCCACTTT | CASSLKSSYNSPLHF
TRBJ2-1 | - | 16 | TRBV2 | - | TGTGCCAGCAGTGAAACAGGGCTAGTATCCTACAATGAGCAGTTCTTC | CASSETGLVSYNEQFF
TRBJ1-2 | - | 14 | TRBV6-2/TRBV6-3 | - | TGTGCCAGCAGTTACGCAGGAAGTAACTATGGCTACACCTTC | CASSYAGSNYGYTF